A single sample is the source of the 11 T cell receptor beta chains below, sequenced in a study of blood T cells in healthy people across ages. For the second PCR, which ran for roughly 7 to 11 cycles, a sample-barcoded 5' primer and a J-beta primer mix were used. TCRdb used MiXCR to reprocess the 5' RACE reads, holding one entry per CDR3 protein. The sample has about a million distinct CDR3 sequences; roughly 47% are singletons. The source material was blood. Source of these receptors: a woman aged 60-75 years in good health.

Only a few counts were recorded for this clonotype. The V call is TRBV29-1, the J call TRBJ1-2, with D maybe TRBD1 (6 bases). There are 12 residues in the CDR3. Germline V gives CDR1 SQVTM, CDR2 ANQGSEA. With 4 bases removed from V and 3 bases from J, the gap between germline ends came to 9 bases. CDR3 residues: CSVVGGDYGYTF. The DNA for the CDR3 is TGCAGCGTTGTTGGGGGCGACTATGGCTACACCTTC. The entire variable domain, with the rest obtained from reference TRBV29-1 and TRBJ1-2, is as follows: SAVISQKPSRDICQRGTSLTIQCQVDSQVTMMFWYRQQPGQSLTLIATANQGSEATYESGFVIDKFPISRPNLTFSTLTVSNMSPEDSSIYLCSVVGGDYGYTFGSGTRLTVV.

This sequence joins TRBV11-2 and TRBJ2-1; 11 nucleotides agree with TRBD2. The DNA end favors TRBJ2-7, so the J call may be wrong. This CDR3 has 18 amino acids. The germline gives CDR1 SGHAT, CDR2 FQNNGV. The CDR3 nucleotides are TGTGCCAGCAACCTAAGTAGCGGGAGGGCCCTCTCCTACAATGAGCAGTACTTC. Translated: CASNLSSGRALSYNEQYF.

This rearrangement joins TRBV13 to TRBJ1-5; D call uncertain. The germline V and J ends were trimmed by 4 bases and 1 base, with 11 bases remaining between them. There are 15 residues in the CDR3. The V gene's germline CDR1 is PRHDT and CDR2 FYEKMQ (reference sequence). CDR3 coding DNA: TGTGCCAGCAGCTCCAGCGATGGGAGCAATCAGCCCCAGCATTTT. This encodes CASSSSDGSNQPQHF. The full variable domain, its missing parts supplied by reference TRBV13 and TRBJ1-5, is AAGVIQSPRHLIKEKRETATLKCYPIPRHDTVYWYQQGPGQDPQFLISFYEKMQSDKGSIPDRFSAQQFSDYHSELNMSSLELGDSALYFCASSSSDGSNQPQHFGDGTRLSIL.

This clonotype was found a few times. This chain links TRBV20-1 with TRBJ2-7; 8 bases line up with TRBD2. This CDR3 is 14 amino acids long. Per the germline V gene, CDR1 is DFQATT and CDR2 is SNEGSKA (reference sequence). V trimming: 6 bases; J trimming: 4 bases; junction bases outside the gene matches: 11. CDR3 loop: CSAPREGIGYEQYF. The CDR3 nucleotides are TGCAGTGCCCCCCGGGAGGGGATCGGGTACGAGCAGTACTTC.

The rearrangement links TRBV7-2 to TRBJ2-5; perhaps TRBD2 as D (6 bases). The germline CDR1 and CDR2 sequences are SGHTA and FQGNSA. Trimming removed 7 bases at V and 2 bases at J, with 20 bases between. CDR3 size: 16 residues. CDR3 in amino acids: CASNPGDALIQETQYF. CDR3 sequence (DNA): TGTGCCAGCAACCCGGGGGACGCCCTGATACAAGAGACCCAGTACTTC. The full variable domain, rest sourced from reference TRBV7-2 and TRBJ2-5, is GAGVSQSPSNKVTEKGKDVELRCDPISGHTALYWYRQSLGQGLEFLIYFQGNSAPDKSGLPSDRFSAERTGGSVSTLTIQRTQQEDSAVYLCASNPGDALIQETQYFGPGTRLLVL.

The chain links TRBV7-9 to TRBJ2-4; no firm D call. Trimming left V 2 bases short and J 8 bases short, with 4 bases between. This CDR3 comprises 11 residues. CDR1 is SEHNR, CDR2 FQNEAQ, per germline (reference sequence). The CDR3 is CASSLQDIQYF. The CDR3 region has the DNA TGTGCCAGCAGCTTACAGGACATTCAGTACTTC.

This clonotype has just a few counts. The chain joins TRBV2 to TRBJ2-5; no clear D. The CDR3 sequence is 12 residues long. Germline V gene lookup returns CDR1 SNHLY and CDR2 FYNNEI. V was cut by 2 bases and J by 6 bases, with 7 bases left in between. CDR3 loop: CASSETSKTQYF. CDR3 coding DNA: TGTGCCAGCAGTGAAACGTCGAAGACCCAGTACTTC. Full variable domain (rest looked up from reference TRBV2 and TRBJ2-5): EPEVTQTPSHQVTQMGQEVILRCVPISNHLYFYWYRQILGQKVEFLVSFYNNEISEKSEIFDDQFSVERPDGSNFTLKIRSTKLEDSAMYFCASSETSKTQYFGPGTRLLVL.

The chain links TRBV27 to TRBJ2-7, with D perhaps TRBD2 (6 bases). The J call may be in error: the DNA end matches TRBJ2-5 better. Per the germline V gene, CDR1 is MNHEY and CDR2 is SMNVEV (reference sequence). There are 15 residues in the CDR3. CDR3 DNA: TGTGCCAGCAGTTTATACCAGGCTGGGAGGGAGACCCAGTACTTC. Its protein product is CASSLYQAGRETQYF.

This chain uses TRBV5-1 with TRBJ2-3, with TRBD2 as a possible D gene (6 bases). Germline V CDR1 and CDR2: SGHRS, YFSETQ. Between the trimmed V and J ends, which lost 2 bases and 0 bases, there was a span of 13 bases. The CDR3 totals 16 residues. For the CDR3, the DNA is TGCGCCAGCAGCTTCTCCCTAGCGCTGAGCACAGATACGCAGTATTTT. Residues: CASSFSLALSTDTQYF. Looking up the rest from reference TRBV5-1 and TRBJ2-3 gives the full variable domain: KAGVTQTPRYLIKTRGQQVTLSCSPISGHRSVSWYQQTPGQGLQFLFEYFSETQRNKGNFPGRFSGRQFSNSRSEMNVSTLELGDSALYLCASSFSLALSTDTQYFGPGTRLTVL.

This clonotype has a single count. This chain connects TRBV7-9 to TRBJ2-5; D perhaps matches TRBD1 (6 bases). The J call is in doubt because the DNA end fits TRBJ2-7 better. The germline V gene has CDR1 SEHNR and CDR2 FQNEAQ (reference sequence). The CDR3 consists of 13 residues. The DNA of the CDR3 is TGTGCCAGCAGCTTAGCAACAGGGTTCGAGCAGTACTTC. It translates to CASSLATGFEQYF.

This clonotype was observed many times. The chain uses TRBV7-3 and TRBJ2-7, with TRBD1 matching 8 bases. The J segment lost 2 bases and the V segment lost 0 bases, leaving 3 bases of the junction unmatched. The CDR3 contains 15 residues. From germline, CDR1 is SGHTA and CDR2 FQGTGA. The CDR3, as DNA: TGTGCCAGCAGCTTAACCACAGGGGGACCCTACGAGCAGTACTTC. This translates into CASSLTTGGPYEQYF.